This entry features one T cell receptor (beta chain) sequence. From germline, CDR1 is SGHNT and CDR2 YYREEE (reference sequence). This CDR3 region has 16 residues. V trimming: 0 bases; J trimming: 0 bases; junction bases outside the gene matches: 5. This entry is derived from a study of blood T cell repertoires in COVID-19. Looking at the study overall: Acute and convalescent COVID-19 specimens originated in the United States, Italy and Spain.

Under the authors' procedure: How many nucleated cells were present was estimated from reference gene primer amplification. Sequencing used immunoSEQ multiplex PCR; TCRdb keeps in-frame clones, though not all of them. V and J calls and clone size follow that table, whereas D and trimming were derived from the DNA. Of approximately 200,000 clones listed, about 86% are singletons. Sequences were obtained from PBMCs or T cells enriched from blood (not recorded which). The V call is TRBV5-4, the J call TRBJ1-1; TRBD1 agrees at 7 bases. The clonotype was recovered from a woman aged 40 to 50 with acute COVID-19. In nucleotides, the CDR3 is TGTGCCAGCAGCTTGGACCTTACAGGGGTGAACACTGAAGCTTTCTTT. It specifies CASSLDLTGVNTEAFF.